This entry concerns a single T cell receptor beta chain. This receptor's antigen is unknown. There are no base qualities to consult, and no much larger clone falls within one base. The immunoSEQ Assay, a bias-controlled multiplex PCR, was used to amplify TCRbeta CDR3 regions from genomic DNA. The authors' pipeline ran thus. Within the assay, amplification of reference gene primers was used to estimate how many nucleated cells each sample contained. Sequence reads were collapsed and filtered to measure the absolute abundance of every unique TCRbeta CDR3 rearrangement. For each sample, productive Simpson clonality was calculated as the square root of Simpson's diversity index over productive rearrangements. The clones in this table, taken by TCRdb from immuneACCESS, are in-frame only. Not every clone is retained; where verified, under half of the shortfall comes from an unresolved V gene, and the cause of the rest is unknown. D and trimming were read from the DNA, whereas the V and J calls and clone size are those reported in that table. The table for this sample lists some 250,000 clones; about three quarters of them were counted only once. The ten largest account for more than 2.5% of the sample.

The collaborating institutions used their own protocols to collect whole blood in K2EDTA tubes. Collaborator samples were shipped for TCRbeta analysis as frozen whole blood, isolated PBMCs, or DNA extracted from either sample type. The sample is drawn from a study of blood T cell repertoires in COVID-19 (dated by TCRdb to the early 2020s). About the study as a whole: Samples covering the acute and convalescent phases of COVID-19 were provided by collaborators in the United States, Italy and Spain. The material from the prospective study consisted of cDNA or gDNA derived from T cells, B-cell-depleted T cells, or PBMCs. The dataset comprised deeply sampled blood TCRbeta repertoires from subjects exposed to, actively infected with, or recovered from COVID-19. The repertoires were released in a freely available public database meant as a resource for research on the immune response to SARS-CoV-2. The samples were drawn from two sources: the first 160 participants of the ongoing ImmuneRACE study, and over 950 subjects contributed by 6 global collaborators. A de-identified subject ID, COVID-19 status, age in years and sex were almost always included in the sample metadata. Where available, HLA class I and class II types were obtained from metadata supplied by the sample provider rather than from assay-based typing. What the study reported, not specific to this receptor: Clinical and demographic metadata were provided uncurated, with the amount varying by source and participant.

The specimen was peripheral blood. This clonotype originated in a woman at least 80 years old with acute or convalescent COVID-19.

CDR3 sequence: CASSRGSGTEAFF. The nucleotide sequence is given as TGCGCCAGCAGTAGGGGAAGTGGAACTGAAGCTTTCTTT. The V and J segments used are TRBV5-1 and TRBJ1-1, and possibly TRBD1, on 5 matching bases. Cut back by 5 bases and 5 bases, the V and J ends lie 13 bases apart. In the germline V gene, CDR1 corresponds to SGHRS and CDR2 to YFSETQ. Counted from cysteine to phenylalanine, this CDR3 has 13 amino acids. Only the CDR3 portion is preserved as DNA: 39 bases, with reading frame beginning at the first base.